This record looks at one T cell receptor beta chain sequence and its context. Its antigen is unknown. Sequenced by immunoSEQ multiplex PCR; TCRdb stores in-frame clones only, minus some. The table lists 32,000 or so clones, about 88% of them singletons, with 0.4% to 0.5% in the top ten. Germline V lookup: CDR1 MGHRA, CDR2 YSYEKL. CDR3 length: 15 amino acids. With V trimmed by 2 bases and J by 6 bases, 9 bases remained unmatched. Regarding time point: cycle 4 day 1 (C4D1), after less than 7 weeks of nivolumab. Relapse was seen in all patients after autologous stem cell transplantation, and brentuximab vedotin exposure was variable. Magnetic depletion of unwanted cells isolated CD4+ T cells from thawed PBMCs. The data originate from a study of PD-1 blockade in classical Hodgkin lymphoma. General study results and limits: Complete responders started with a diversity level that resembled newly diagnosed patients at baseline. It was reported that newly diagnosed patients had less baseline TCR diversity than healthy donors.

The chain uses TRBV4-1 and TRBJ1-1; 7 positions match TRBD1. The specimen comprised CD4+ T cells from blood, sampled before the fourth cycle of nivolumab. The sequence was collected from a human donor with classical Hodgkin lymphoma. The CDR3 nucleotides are TGCGCCAGCAGCCAAACGGGACAGCCGGCCGCTGAAGCTTTCTTT. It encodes CASSQTGQPAAEAFF.